A single sample is the source of the 17 T cell receptor beta chains below, sequenced in a study of blood T cells in healthy people across ages. It was with a sample-barcoded 5' primer and a J-beta primer mix that a second PCR of about 7 to 12 cycles was run. TCRdb ran MiXCR on the 5' RACE reads and lists one entry per CDR3 protein. Of around 1.1 million distinct CDR3 sequences in the sample, roughly two fifths were seen once. The sample taken for sequencing was blood. The receptors shown here come from a young man in good health.

The rearrangement links TRBV5-1 to TRBJ2-1; D unclear. The length of the CDR3 is 14 residues. V lost 3 bases, J lost 8 bases, and 15 bases lay in between. CDR1 is SGHRS and CDR2 is YFSETQ in the germline V gene. Here the CDR3 reads CASSYSTRPYEQFF. For the CDR3, the DNA is TGCGCCAGCAGCTATTCGACTCGGCCCTATGAGCAGTTCTTC.

This clonotype was detected only a few times. The chain uses TRBV20-1 and TRBJ1-5, with D perhaps matching TRBD1 (6 bases). The CDR3 length is 15 residues. Germline V gene lookup returns CDR1 DFQATT and CDR2 SNEGSKA (reference sequence). Trimming took 4 bases from V and 1 from J, leaving 14 bases between them. CDR3 protein: CSAKPQGSSNQPQHF. Written as DNA, the CDR3 is TGCAGTGCTAAACCCCAGGGGTCGAGCAATCAGCCCCAGCATTTT.

The rearrangement joins TRBV12-5 to TRBJ1-1; D is undetermined. The CDR3 consists of 12 residues. V lost 1 base and J 3 bases, leaving 3 bases between the germline ends. Germline V gives CDR1 LGHNT, CDR2 FRNRAP. CDR3 nucleotide sequence: TGTGCTAGTGGTTTGGGGCACACTGAAGCTTTCTTT. Protein: CASGLGHTEAFF.

This clonotype was seen a handful of times. V and J are TRBV12-5 and TRBJ1-1; TRBD1 matches at 9 bases. Per the germline V gene, CDR1 is LGHNT and CDR2 is FRNRAP. This CDR3 comprises 16 residues. Trimming took 5 bases from V and 0 from J; bases not matched to a gene: 7. The CDR3: CASGPPGQGMNTEAFF. The CDR3 DNA follows: TGTGCTAGTGGTCCACCGGGACAGGGCATGAACACTGAAGCTTTCTTT.

In its sample, this clonotype was seen once. V and J are TRBV6-2 or TRBV6-3 and TRBJ2-1; 8 positions agree with TRBD1. V was pared by 6 bases and J by 7 bases, with 8 bases of the junction left unmatched. The V gene's germline CDR1 is MNHEY and CDR2 SVGEGT. The CDR3 runs 14 residues. CDR3: CASSWDRILNEQFF. DNA for the CDR3: TGTGCCAGCAGCTGGGACAGGATCCTTAATGAGCAGTTCTTC.

For this clonotype: Mismatch with germline at one junction end may stem from a read error. The chain combines TRBV9 with TRBJ1-5, with D maybe TRBD1 (6 bases). The CDR3 extends over 14 amino acids. The germline V gene encodes CDR1 SGDLS and CDR2 YYNGEE. CDR3 bases: TGTGCCAGCAGCGCCGGGACACGCAATCCGCCCCAGCATTTT. Translated: CASSAGTRNPPQHF.

This clonotype was observed at least ten times. The chain has TRBV29-1 and TRBJ2-1; D may be TRBD2 (5 bases). The V end was cut by 2 bases, the J end by 5 bases, with 7 bases between. Germline CDR1 is SQVTM and CDR2 is ANQGSEA. CDR3 length: 12 residues. CDR3 amino acids: CSVERADNEQFF. The CDR3 DNA follows: TGCAGCGTTGAAAGAGCGGACAATGAGCAGTTCTTC.

This clonotype has more than one count but fewer than ten. The chain joins TRBV7-3 to TRBJ1-6; D remains unclear. CDR1 SGHTA and CDR2 FQGTGA come from the germline V gene. Deletions cut 2 bases from V and 6 bases from J, with 8 bases between. CDR3 length: 14 amino acids. This CDR3 is CASSLSPRNSPLHF. CDR3 sequence (DNA): TGTGCCAGCAGCTTATCCCCCCGTAATTCACCCCTCCACTTT.

A remark on this clonotype: This may stem from a read error, because a much larger clone lies one nucleotide away. V usage is TRBV2 and J usage is TRBJ2-1; tentatively, D is TRBD2 (7 bases). The J call may be incorrect, as the DNA end agrees better with TRBJ2-7. CDR3 length equals 14 residues. Germline CDR1 and CDR2: SNHLY and FYNNEI. The CDR3 sequence is CASSGGGSHNEQYF. The CDR3 region has the DNA TGTGCCAGCAGTGGGGGGGGCAGCCACAATGAGCAGTACTTC.

The rearrangement joins TRBV20-1 to TRBJ1-2; unclear D gene. The CDR3 runs 14 residues. CDR1 is DFQATT and CDR2 is SNEGSKA in the germline V gene (reference sequence). Trimming pared 2 bases from V and 2 bases from J, leaving 12 bases between. In DNA form, the CDR3 reads TGCAGTGCTAGACGAGAAGACGGAAACTATGGCTACACCTTC. Translated, it gives CSARREDGNYGYTF.

The chain combines TRBV6-1 with TRBJ1-1; possibly TRBD1 for D (5 bases). With 3 bases removed from V and 0 bases from J, the gap between germline ends came to 20 bases. Germline CDR1 is MNHNS and CDR2 is SASEGT. This CDR3 has 18 residues. CDR3 nucleotides: TGTGCCAGCAGTGAGGGGGTTCGGGGAGCTGAGATGAACACTGAAGCTTTCTTT. It encodes CASSEGVRGAEMNTEAFF.

This clonotype was counted between two and nine times. This chain joins TRBV20-1 and TRBJ1-2; D is ambiguous. CDR3 length: 12 residues. The germline V gene encodes CDR1 DFQATT and CDR2 SNEGSKA (reference sequence). The ends were cut back, 2 bases at V and 6 bases at J, with 10 bases in the middle. The CDR3 DNA reads as TGCAGTGCTAGACAGGCGGAGGATGGCTACACCTTC. The encoded protein is CSARQAEDGYTF.

The rearrangement joins TRBV28 to TRBJ1-3; 12 nucleotides match TRBD1. V was clipped by 3 bases and J by 0 bases; unmatched bases: 12. Germline V gene data show CDR1 as MDHEN and CDR2 as SYDVKM. The length of the CDR3 is 20 residues. Written as DNA, the CDR3 is TGTGCCAGCAGTTTGGAGCCGGGACAGGGGGCTCCATTCTCTGGAAACACCATATATTTT. It specifies CASSLEPGQGAPFSGNTIYF.

CDR3 sequence: CASSYAPGANVLTF. The CDR3 DNA reads as TGCGCCAGCAGCTATGCCCCTGGGGCCAACGTCCTGACTTTC. This chain joins TRBV5-1 and TRBJ2-6; D is unclear. The CDR3 is made up of 14 amino acids. The V and J ends lost 3 bases and 2 bases respectively, with 6 bases between them. Germline V gene data show CDR1 as SGHRS and CDR2 as YFSETQ.

The table lists this clonotype with a few counts. CDR3 sequence reads: CSVVTGVDYGYTF. CDR3 nucleotides: TGCAGCGTTGTAACAGGGGTGGACTATGGCTACACCTTC. V usage is TRBV29-1 and J usage is TRBJ1-2; TRBD1 matches 7 bases. Per germline, CDR1 SQVTM and CDR2 ANQGSEA. Trimming at V came to 4 bases and at J to 3 bases, leaving 5 bases not matched to a gene. This CDR3 comprises 13 residues.

This chain joins TRBV2 and TRBJ1-2, with D perhaps TRBD1 (5 bases). Germline V gene sequence: CDR1 SNHLY, CDR2 FYNNEI. Trimming stripped 5 bases from V and 5 bases from J, with 15 bases between. The CDR3 has 14 residues. CDR3 in amino acids: CASSTDTKTYGYTF. The DNA for the CDR3 is TGTGCCAGCAGTACGGACACTAAGACTTATGGCTACACCTTC.

The rearrangement uses TRBV20-1 and TRBJ2-3; the match to TRBD2 covers 9 bases. The V gene's germline CDR1 is DFQATT and CDR2 SNEGSKA (reference sequence). The CDR3 loop spans 15 amino acids. V was clipped by 2 bases and J by 2 bases; unmatched bases: 5. CDR3 nucleotide sequence: TGCAGTGCTAGACTCCCTAGCGGGGTCACAGATACGCAGTATTTT. Residues: CSARLPSGVTDTQYF.